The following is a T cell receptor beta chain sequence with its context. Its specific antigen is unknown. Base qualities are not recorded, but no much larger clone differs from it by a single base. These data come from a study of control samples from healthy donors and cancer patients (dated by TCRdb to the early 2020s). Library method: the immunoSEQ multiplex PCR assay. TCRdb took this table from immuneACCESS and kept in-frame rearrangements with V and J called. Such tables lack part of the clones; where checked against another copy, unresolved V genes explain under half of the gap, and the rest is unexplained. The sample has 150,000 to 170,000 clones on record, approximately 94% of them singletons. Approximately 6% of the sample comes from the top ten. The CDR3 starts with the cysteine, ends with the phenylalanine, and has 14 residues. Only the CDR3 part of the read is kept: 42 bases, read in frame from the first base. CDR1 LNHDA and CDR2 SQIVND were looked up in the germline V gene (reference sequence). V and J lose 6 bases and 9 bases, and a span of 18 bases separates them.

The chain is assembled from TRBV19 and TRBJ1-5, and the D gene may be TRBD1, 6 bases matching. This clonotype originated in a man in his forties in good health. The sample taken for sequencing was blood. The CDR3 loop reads CASRSQGRSSPQHF. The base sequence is TGTGCCAGTAGGTCGCAGGGGAGGTCTTCGCCCCAGCATTTT.